These T cell receptor beta chains were read from a single sample in a study of cytomegalovirus exposure and HLA in healthy donors. The repertoire was sequenced with immunoSEQ multiplex PCR; TCRdb's copy has only in-frame clones and lacks some. The repertoire holds hundreds of thousands of clones, with roughly 80% as singletons. The sequencing input was PBMCs. The receptors shown here come from a man under 40 in good health and CMV-seronegative. CDR3s leave out the opening cysteine and the closing phenylalanine or tryptophan. The D gene is left open where the match is weak. Size is omitted from some rows. Given values are once, few, many or a class for expanded clones.

v_call d_call clone_size cdr3_aa
TRBV9 TRBD1 . ASSVGIKQGELLPSGNTIY
TRBV5-1 TRBD1 . ASSGTGVYGYT
TRBV28 TRBD1 . ASSSGQGNQPQH
TRBV5-1 . . ASSPQGPGELF
TRBV2 . . ASSGMDFTAQPQH
TRBV25-1 TRBD1 . ASSENRGTGEKLF
TRBV5-4 . few ASSLRGYEQY
TRBV29-1 . . SVRQEQETQY
TRBV2 TRBD1 . ASSGWTGNEKLF
TRBV11-3 TRBD1 once ASSFGTGVSYEQY
TRBV5-1 TRBD1 . ASRQGGTEAF
TRBV27 TRBD1 few ASSLTGYEQY
TRBV7-8 . . ASSPRWEGVSGNTIY
TRBV5-5 TRBD2 . ASSLGGGPETQY
TRBV6-5 . . ASRRQEFTDTQY
TRBV7-9 . . SSSFYGYEQY
TRBV5-1 TRBD1 . ASSLGDSSYNEQF
TRBV7-9 TRBD2 . ASSLIGGGRSTDTQY
TRBV7-8 . . ASSLDRTTLFSYEQY
TRBV7-2 TRBD2 . ASSLKASGGDTQY
TRBV6-5 TRBD1 . ASSYTDRAWY
TRBV7-9 TRBD1 . ASSLTGDEQF
TRBV19 TRBD1 . ASSMGQGYEQY
TRBV4-1 TRBD1 few ASQRDDRAEQY